This TCR beta chain was profiled in a study of T cells in Graves' hyperthyroidism and ophthalmopathy. Not enrolled were patients with uncontrolled infection, other autoimmune disease, pregnancy or lactation. Diagnosis rested on symptoms, serum thyroxine and TRAb, thyroid ultrasound, and orbital computed tomography. About this clonotype itself: The antigen is unknown. Its ends do not fully match the called genes, so a read error is possible.

The source material, RNA transcripts, was used to amplify TCR beta CDR3 regions. The HTBI set primed first-round TCR CDR3 RT-PCR. One entry per CDR3 protein results from TCRdb running MiXCR on the multiplex PCR reads. The sample holds 300,000 to 450,000 distinct CDR3 sequences, 14% seen once. Germline values: CDR1 MNHEY, CDR2 SMNVEV (reference sequence). The CDR3 is 16 amino acids. Study conclusions and caveats: The majority of expanded thyroid clonotypes above 0.001 also appeared in blood. In validation, the model predicted ophthalmopathy. These predictions came a median about 6.5 months before onset.

The chain employs TRBV27 and TRBJ2-5; 10 nucleotides match TRBD2. This receptor was identified in a young woman with Graves' ophthalmopathy. Input material: blood. CDR3 sequence (DNA): TGTGCCAGCAGTTCCCCAATGAGGGAGCGGGGGGGCCAGGCGCACTTC. Protein sequence: CASSSPMRERGGQAHF.